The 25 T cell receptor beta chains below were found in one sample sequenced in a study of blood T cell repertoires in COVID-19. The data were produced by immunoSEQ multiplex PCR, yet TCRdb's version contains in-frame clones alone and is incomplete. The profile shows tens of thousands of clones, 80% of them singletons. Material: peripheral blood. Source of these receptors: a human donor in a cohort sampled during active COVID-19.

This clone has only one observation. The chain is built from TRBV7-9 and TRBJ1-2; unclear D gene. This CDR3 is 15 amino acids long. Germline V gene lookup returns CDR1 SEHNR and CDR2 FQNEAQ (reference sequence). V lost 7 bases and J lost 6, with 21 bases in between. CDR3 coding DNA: TGTGCCAGCAAAGAACCGCAGGATCCCATTCATGGCTACACCTTC. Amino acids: CASKEPQDPIHGYTF.

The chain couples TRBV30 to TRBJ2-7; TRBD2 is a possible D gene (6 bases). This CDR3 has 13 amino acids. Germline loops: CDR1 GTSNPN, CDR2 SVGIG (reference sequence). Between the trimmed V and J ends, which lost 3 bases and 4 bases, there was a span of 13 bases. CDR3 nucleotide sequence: TGTGCCTGGAGCAAGGCGGGGATTTACGAGCAGTACGTC. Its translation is CAWSKAGIYEQYV.

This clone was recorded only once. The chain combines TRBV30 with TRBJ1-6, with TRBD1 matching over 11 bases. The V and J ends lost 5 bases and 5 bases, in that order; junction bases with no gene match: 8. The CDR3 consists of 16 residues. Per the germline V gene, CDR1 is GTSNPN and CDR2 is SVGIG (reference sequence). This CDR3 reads CAWGMGDRGNNSPLHF. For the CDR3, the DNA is TGTGCCTGGGGGATGGGGGACAGGGGGAATAATTCACCCCTCCACTTT.

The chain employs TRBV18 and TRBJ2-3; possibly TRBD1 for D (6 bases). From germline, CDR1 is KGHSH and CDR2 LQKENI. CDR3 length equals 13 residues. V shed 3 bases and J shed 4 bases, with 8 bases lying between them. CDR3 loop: CASSPPGADTQYF. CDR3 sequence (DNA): TGTGCCAGCTCACCCCCAGGGGCAGATACGCAGTATTTT.

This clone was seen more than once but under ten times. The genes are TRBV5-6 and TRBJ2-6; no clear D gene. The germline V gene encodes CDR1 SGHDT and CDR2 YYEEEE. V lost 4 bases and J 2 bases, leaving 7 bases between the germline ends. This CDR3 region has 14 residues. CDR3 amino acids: CASSQRAGANVLTF. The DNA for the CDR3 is TGTGCCAGCAGCCAAAGAGCTGGGGCCAACGTCCTGACTTTC.

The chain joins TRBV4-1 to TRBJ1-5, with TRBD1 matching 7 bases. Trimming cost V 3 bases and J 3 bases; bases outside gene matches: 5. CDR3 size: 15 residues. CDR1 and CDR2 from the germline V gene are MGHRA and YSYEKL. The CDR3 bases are TGCGCCAGCAGCCAGCCGACAGGGTACAATCAGCCCCAGCATTTT. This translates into CASSQPTGYNQPQHF.

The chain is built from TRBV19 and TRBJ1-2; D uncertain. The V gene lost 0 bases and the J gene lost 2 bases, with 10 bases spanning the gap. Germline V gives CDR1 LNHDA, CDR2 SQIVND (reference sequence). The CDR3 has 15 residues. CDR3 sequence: CASSIDQYSNYGYTF. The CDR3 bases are TGTGCCAGTAGTATAGATCAATACAGCAACTATGGCTACACCTTC. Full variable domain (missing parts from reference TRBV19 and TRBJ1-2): DGGITQSPKYLFRKEGQNVTLSCEQNLNHDAMYWYRQDPGQGLRLIYYSQIVNDFQKGDIAEGYSVSREKKESFPLTVTSAQKNPTAFYLCASSIDQYSNYGYTFGSGTRLTVV.

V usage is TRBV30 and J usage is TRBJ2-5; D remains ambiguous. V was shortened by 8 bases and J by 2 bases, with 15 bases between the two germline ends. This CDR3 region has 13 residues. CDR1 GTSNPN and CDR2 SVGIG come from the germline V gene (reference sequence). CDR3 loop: CALTLTSQETQYF. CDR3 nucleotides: TGTGCCCTAACCCTCACCTCGCAAGAGACCCAGTACTTC. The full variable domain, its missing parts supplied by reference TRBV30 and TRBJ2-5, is SQTIHQWPATLVQPVGSPLSLECTVEGTSNPNLYWYRQAAGRGLQLLFYSVGIGQISSEVPQNLSASRPQDRQFILSSKKLLLSDSGFYLCALTLTSQETQYFGPGTRLLVL.

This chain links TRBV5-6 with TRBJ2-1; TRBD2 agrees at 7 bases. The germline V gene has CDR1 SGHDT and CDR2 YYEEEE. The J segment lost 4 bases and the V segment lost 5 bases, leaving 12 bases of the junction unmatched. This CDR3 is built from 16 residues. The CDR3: CASRYIRRGGYNEQFF. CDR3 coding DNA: TGTGCCAGCAGGTACATAAGGCGGGGAGGGTACAATGAGCAGTTCTTC.

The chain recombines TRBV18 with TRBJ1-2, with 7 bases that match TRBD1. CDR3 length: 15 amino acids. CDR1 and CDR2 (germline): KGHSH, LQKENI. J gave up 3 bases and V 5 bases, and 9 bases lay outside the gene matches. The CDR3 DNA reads TGTGCCAGCTCATCCGAGACAGGGACCGACTATGGCTACACCTTC. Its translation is CASSSETGTDYGYTF.

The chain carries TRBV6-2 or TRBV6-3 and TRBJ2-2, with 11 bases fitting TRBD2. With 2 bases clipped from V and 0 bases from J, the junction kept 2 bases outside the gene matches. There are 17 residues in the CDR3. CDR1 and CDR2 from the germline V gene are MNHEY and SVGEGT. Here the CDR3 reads CASSYLAGGPNTGELFF. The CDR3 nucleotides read TGTGCCAGCAGTTACCTAGCGGGGGGCCCGAACACCGGGGAGCTGTTTTTT.

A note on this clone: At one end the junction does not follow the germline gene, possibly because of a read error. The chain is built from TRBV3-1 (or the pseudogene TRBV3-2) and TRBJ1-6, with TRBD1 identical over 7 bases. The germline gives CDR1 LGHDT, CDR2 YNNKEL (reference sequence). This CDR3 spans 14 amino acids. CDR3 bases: TGTGCCGGCAGCATTAGACAGGGATATTCACCCCTCCACTTT. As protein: CAGSIRQGYSPLHF.

The CDR3 coding sequence is TGTGCCAGCAGCCGGGGGGGTCCCAGCGGAAACACCATATATTTT. Encoded protein: CASSRGGPSGNTIYF. The V gene is TRBV28, the J gene TRBJ1-3; a weak D match, TRBD1 (5 bases). CDR3 length: 15 amino acids. Deletions cut 6 bases from V and 4 bases from J, with 16 bases between. Germline lookup yields CDR1 MDHEN and CDR2 SYDVKM.

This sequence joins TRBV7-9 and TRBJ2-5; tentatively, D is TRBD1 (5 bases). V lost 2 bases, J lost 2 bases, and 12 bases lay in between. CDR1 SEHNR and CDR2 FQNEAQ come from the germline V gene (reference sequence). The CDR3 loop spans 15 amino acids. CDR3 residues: CASSLIQAPQETQYF. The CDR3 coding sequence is TGTGCCAGCAGCTTAATACAGGCGCCTCAAGAGACCCAGTACTTC.

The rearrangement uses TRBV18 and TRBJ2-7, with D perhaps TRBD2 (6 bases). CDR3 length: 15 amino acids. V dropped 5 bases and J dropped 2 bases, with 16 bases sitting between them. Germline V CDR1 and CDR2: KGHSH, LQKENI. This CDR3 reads CASSEKGLAAYEQYV. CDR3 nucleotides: TGTGCCAGCTCAGAGAAAGGGTTAGCGGCCTACGAGCAGTACGTC.

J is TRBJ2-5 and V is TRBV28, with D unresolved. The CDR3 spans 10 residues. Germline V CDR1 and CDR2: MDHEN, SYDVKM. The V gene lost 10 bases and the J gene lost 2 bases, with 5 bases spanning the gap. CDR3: CAIGQETQYF. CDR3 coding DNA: TGTGCCATCGGGCAAGAGACCCAGTACTTC. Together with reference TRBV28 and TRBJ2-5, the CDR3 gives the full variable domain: DVKVTQSSRYLVKRTGEKVFLECVQDMDHENMFWYRQDPGLGLRLIYFSYDVKMKEKGDIPEGYSVSREKKERFSLILESASTNQTSMYLCAIGQETQYFGPGTRLLVL.

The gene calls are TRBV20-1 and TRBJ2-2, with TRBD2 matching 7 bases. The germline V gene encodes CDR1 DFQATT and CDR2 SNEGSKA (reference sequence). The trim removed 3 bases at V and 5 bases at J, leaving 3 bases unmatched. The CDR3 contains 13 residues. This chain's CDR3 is CSASVAGTGELFF. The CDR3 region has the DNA TGCAGTGCTAGTGTAGCGGGTACCGGGGAGCTGTTTTTT.

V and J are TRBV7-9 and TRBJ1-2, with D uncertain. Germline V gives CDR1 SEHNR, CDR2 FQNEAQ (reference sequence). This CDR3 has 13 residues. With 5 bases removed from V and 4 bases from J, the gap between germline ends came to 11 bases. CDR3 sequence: CASSPPQIYGYTF. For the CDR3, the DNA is TGTGCCAGCAGCCCCCCACAGATCTATGGCTACACCTTC.

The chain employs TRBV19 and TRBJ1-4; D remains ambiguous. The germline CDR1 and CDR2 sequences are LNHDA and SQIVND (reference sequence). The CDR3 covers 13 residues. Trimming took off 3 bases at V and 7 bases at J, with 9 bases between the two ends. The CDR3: CASSMASGEKLFF. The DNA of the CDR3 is TGTGCCAGTAGTATGGCGTCAGGTGAAAAACTGTTTTTT. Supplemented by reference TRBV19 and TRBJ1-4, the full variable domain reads DGGITQSPKYLFRKEGQNVTLSCEQNLNHDAMYWYRQDPGQGLRLIYYSQIVNDFQKGDIAEGYSVSREKKESFPLTVTSAQKNPTAFYLCASSMASGEKLFFGSGTQLSVL.

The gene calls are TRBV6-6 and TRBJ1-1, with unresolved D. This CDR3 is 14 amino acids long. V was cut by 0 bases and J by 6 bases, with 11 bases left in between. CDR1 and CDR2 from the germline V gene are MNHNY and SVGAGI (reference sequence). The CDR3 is CASSYSRGGAEAFF. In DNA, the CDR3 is TGTGCCAGCAGTTACTCTCGCGGAGGTGCTGAAGCTTTCTTT.

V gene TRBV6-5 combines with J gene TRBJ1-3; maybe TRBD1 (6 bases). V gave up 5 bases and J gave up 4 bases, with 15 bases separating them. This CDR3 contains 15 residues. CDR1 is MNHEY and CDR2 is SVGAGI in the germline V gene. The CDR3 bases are TGTGCCAGCAGTACATCAGGGGCTAAAGGAAACACCATATATTTT. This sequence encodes CASSTSGAKGNTIYF.

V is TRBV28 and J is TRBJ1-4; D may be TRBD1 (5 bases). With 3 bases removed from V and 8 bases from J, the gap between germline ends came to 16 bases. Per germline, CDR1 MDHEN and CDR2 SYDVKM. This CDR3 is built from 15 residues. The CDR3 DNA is TGTGCCAGCAGTTTGAGTAGTCAGGGAGGAGAAAAACTGTTTTTT. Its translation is CASSLSSQGGEKLFF.

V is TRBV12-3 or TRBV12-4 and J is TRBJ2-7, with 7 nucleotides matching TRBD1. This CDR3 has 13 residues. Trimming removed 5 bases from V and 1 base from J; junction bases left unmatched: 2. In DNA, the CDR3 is TGTGCCAGCAGTCCGACAGGGTCCTACGAGCAGTACTTC. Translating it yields CASSPTGSYEQYF.

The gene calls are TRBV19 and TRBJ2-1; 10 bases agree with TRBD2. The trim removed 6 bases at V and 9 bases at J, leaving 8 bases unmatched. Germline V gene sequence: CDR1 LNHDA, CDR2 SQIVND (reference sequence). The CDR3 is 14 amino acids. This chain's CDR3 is CASSPSTSGFEQFF. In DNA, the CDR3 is TGTGCCAGTAGCCCTTCGACTAGCGGGTTTGAGCAGTTCTTC.

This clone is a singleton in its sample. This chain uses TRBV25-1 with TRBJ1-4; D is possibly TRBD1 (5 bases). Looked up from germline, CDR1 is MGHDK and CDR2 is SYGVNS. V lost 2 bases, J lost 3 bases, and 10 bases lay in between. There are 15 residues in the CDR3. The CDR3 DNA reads TGTGCCAGCAGTGAAGGAGGGGTGGCTAATGAAAAACTGTTTTTT. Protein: CASSEGGVANEKLFF.